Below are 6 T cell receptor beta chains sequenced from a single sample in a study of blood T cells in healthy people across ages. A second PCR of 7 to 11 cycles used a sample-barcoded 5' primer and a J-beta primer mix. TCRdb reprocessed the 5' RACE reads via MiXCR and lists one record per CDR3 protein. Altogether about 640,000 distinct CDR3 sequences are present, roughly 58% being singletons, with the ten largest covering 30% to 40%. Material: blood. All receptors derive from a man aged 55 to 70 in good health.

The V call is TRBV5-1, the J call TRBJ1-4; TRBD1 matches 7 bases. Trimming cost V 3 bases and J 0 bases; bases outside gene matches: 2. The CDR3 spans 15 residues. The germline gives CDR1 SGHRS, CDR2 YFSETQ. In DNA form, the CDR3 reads TGCGCCAGCAGCTCGACAGGGTCAACTAATGAAAAACTGTTTTTT. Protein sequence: CASSSTGSTNEKLFF.

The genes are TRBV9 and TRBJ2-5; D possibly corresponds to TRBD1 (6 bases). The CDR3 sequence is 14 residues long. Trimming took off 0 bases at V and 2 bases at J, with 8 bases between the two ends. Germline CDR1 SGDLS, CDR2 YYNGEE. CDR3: CASSVARGQETQYF. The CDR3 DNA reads TGTGCCAGCAGCGTAGCTAGGGGGCAAGAGACCCAGTACTTC.

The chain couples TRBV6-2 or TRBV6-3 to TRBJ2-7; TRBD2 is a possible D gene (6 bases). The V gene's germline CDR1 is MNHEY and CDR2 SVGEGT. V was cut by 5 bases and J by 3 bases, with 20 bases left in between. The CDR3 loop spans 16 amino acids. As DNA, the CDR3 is TGTGCCAGCAGTAAACTTACCCGGGACTGGGTCTACGAGCAGTACTTC. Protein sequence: CASSKLTRDWVYEQYF.

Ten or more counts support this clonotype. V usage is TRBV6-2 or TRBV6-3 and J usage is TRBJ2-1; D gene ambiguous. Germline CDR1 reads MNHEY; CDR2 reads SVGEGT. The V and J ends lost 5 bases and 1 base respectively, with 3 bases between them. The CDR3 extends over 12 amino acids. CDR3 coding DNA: TGTGCCAGCAGTCGGTCCTACAATGAGCAGTTCTTC. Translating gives CASSRSYNEQFF.

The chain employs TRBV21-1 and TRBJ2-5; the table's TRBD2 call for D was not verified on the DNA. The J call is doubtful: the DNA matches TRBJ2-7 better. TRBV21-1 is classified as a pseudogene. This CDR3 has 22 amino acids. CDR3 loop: CASSKDVGPKDVGQGPTYEQYF. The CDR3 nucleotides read TGTGCCAGCAGCAAAGACGTTGGTCCGAAAGACGTCGGACAGGGCCCTACCTACGAGCAGTACTTC.

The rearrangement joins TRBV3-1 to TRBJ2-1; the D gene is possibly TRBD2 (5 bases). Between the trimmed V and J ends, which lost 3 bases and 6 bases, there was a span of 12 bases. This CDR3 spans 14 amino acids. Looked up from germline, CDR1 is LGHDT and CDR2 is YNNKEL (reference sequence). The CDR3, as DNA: TGTGCCAGCAGCCAGGGTAGAGGGCTCAATGAGCAGTTCTTC. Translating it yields CASSQGRGLNEQFF.